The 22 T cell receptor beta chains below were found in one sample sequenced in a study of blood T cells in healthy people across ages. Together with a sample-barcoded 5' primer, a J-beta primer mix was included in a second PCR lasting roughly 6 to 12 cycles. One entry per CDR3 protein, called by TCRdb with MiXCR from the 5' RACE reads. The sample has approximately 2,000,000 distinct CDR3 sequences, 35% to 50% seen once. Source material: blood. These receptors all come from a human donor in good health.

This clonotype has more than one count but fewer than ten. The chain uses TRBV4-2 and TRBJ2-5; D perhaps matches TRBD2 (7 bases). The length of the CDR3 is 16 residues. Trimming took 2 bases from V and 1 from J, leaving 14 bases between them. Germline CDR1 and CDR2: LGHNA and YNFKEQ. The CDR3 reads CASSQFVGGPQETQYF. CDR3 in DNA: TGTGCCAGCAGCCAATTCGTGGGGGGGCCCCAAGAGACCCAGTACTTC.

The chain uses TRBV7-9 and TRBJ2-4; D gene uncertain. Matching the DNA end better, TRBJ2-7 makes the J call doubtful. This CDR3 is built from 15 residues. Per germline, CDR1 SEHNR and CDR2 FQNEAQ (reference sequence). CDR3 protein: CASSPDPGTTYEQYF. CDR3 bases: TGTGCCAGCAGCCCCGACCCGGGCACTACCTACGAGCAGTACTTC.

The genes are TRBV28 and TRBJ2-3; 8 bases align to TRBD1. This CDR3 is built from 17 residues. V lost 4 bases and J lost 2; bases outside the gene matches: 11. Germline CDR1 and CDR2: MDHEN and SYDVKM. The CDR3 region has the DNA TGTGCCAGCAGTTGGAGGGGACAGGCGCACCACACAGATACGCAGTATTTT. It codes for CASSWRGQAHHTDTQYF.

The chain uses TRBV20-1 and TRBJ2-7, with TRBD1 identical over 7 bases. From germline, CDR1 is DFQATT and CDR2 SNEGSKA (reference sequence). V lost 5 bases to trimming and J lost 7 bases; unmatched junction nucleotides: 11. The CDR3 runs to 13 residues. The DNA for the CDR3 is TGCAGTGCTGGGGGACAGTTGCTACGGGAGCAGTACTTC. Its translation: CSAGGQLLREQYF.

The CDR3 spells CASSVDPGGDTQYF. The DNA of the CDR3 is TGTGCCAGCAGCGTAGATCCCGGGGGAGATACGCAGTATTTT. V is TRBV9 and J is TRBJ2-3; D is possibly TRBD2 (6 bases). This CDR3 is 14 amino acids long. Germline loops: CDR1 SGDLS, CDR2 YYNGEE. V was clipped by 0 bases and J by 5 bases, with 10 bases between them.

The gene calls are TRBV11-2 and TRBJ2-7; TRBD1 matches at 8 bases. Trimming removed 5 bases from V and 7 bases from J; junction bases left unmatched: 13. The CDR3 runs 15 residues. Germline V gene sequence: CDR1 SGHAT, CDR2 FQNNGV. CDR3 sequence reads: CASSVLLTGGNEQYF. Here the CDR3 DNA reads TGTGCCAGCAGCGTTTTATTAACAGGGGGTAATGAGCAGTACTTC.

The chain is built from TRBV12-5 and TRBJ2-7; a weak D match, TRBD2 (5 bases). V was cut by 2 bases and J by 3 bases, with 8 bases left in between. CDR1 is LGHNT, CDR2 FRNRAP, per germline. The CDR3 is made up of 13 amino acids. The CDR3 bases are TGTGCTAGTGGTTTGCAGGACTTCTACGAGCAGTACTTC. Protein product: CASGLQDFYEQYF.

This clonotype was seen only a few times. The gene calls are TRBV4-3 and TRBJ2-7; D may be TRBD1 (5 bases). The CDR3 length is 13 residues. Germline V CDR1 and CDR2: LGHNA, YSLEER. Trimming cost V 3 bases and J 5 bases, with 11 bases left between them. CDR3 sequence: CASSHVQGDEQYF. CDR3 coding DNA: TGCGCCAGCAGCCATGTTCAAGGGGACGAGCAGTACTTC.

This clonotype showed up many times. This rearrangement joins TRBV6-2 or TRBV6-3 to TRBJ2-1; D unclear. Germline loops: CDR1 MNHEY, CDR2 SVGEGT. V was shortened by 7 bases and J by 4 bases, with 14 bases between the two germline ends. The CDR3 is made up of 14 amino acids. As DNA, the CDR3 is TGTGCCAGCACCCAGAGGACGCATTACAATGAGCAGTTCTTC. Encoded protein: CASTQRTHYNEQFF.

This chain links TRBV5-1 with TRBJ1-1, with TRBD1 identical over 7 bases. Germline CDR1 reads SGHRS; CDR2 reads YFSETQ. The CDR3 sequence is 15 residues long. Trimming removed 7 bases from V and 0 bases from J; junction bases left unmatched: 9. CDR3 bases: TGCGCCAGCCTCCGGGACAGCAACCTGAACACTGAAGCTTTCTTT. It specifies CASLRDSNLNTEAFF.

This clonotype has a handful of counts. CDR3 loop: CATSDAGTGGGETQYF. As DNA, the CDR3 is TGTGCCACCAGTGATGCCGGGACAGGGGGCGGCGAGACCCAGTACTTC. This chain joins TRBV24-1 and TRBJ2-5; 12 bases line up with TRBD1. V was pared by 3 bases and J by 5 bases, with 6 bases of the junction left unmatched. This CDR3 spans 16 amino acids. Germline CDR1 reads KGHDR; CDR2 reads SFDVKD.

The CDR3 DNA follows: TGTGCCAGCAGTGTACCTAGCACCCATGAGCAGTTCTTC. Its protein is CASSVPSTHEQFF. The chain employs TRBV12-3 or TRBV12-4 and TRBJ2-1, with D possibly being TRBD2 (5 bases). The CDR3 is made up of 13 amino acids. The V end lost 5 bases, the J end lost 8 bases, and 13 bases lay between the germline ends.

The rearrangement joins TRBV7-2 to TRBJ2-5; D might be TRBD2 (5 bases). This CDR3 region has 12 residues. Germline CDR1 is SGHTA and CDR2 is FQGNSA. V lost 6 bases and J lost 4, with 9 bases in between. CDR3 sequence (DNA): TGTGCCAGCAGGGAGGTGTTAGAGACCCAGTACTTC. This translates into CASREVLETQYF.

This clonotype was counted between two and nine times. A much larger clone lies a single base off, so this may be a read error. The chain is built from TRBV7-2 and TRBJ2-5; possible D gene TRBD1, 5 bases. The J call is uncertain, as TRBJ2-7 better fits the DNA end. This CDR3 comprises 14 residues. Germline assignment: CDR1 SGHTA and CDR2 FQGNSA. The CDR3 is CASSSTGTSFEQYF. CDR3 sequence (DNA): TGTGCCAGCAGCTCCACAGGCACTTCCTTCGAGCAGTACTTC.

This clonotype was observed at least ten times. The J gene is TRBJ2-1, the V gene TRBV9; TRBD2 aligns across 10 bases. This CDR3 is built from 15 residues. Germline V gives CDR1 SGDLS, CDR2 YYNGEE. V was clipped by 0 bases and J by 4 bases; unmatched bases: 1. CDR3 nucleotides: TGTGCCAGCAGCGTAGGTAGCGGGGGGTACAATGAGCAGTTCTTC. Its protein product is CASSVGSGGYNEQFF.

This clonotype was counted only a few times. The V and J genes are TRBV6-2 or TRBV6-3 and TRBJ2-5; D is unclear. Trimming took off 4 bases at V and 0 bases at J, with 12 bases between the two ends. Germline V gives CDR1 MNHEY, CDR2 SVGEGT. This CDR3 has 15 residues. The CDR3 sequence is CASSFPQEYQETQYF. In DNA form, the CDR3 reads TGTGCCAGCAGTTTTCCGCAGGAGTACCAAGAGACCCAGTACTTC.

CDR3 coding DNA: TGTGCCAGCAGCTGGCTGCTCCAAAGGGAGCAGTTCTTC. Translating it yields CASSWLLQREQFF. The chain recombines TRBV11-1 with TRBJ2-1; D gene unclear. CDR1 and CDR2 from the germline V gene are SGHAT and FQDESV (reference sequence). The CDR3 covers 13 residues. Trimming took off 4 bases at V and 10 bases at J, with 14 bases between the two ends.

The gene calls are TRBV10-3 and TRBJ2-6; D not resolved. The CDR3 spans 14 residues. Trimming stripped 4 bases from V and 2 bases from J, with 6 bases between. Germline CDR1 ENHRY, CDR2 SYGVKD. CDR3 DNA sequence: TGTGCCATCAGTGCTGGACCTGGGGCCAACGTCCTGACTTTC. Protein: CAISAGPGANVLTF.

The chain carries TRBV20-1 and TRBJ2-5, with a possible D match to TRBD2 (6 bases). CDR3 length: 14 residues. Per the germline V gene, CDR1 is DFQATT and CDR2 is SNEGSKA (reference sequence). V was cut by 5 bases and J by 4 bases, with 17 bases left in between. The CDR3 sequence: CSAGGKGFLETQYF. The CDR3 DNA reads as TGCAGTGCTGGGGGGAAGGGATTTCTAGAGACCCAGTACTTC.

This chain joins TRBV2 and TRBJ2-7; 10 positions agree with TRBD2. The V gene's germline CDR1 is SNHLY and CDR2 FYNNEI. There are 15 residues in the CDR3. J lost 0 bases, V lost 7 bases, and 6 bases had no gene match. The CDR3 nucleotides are TGTGCCAGCACAAGGACTAGCGGTGCCTCCTACGAGCAGTACTTC. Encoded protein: CASTRTSGASYEQYF.

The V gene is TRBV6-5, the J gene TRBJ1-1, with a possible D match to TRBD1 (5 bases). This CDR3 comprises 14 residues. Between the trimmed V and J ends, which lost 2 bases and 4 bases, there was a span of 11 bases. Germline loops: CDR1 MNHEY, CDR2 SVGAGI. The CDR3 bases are TGTGCCAGCAGTTACGATGTCAGGGTCACTGAAGCTTTCTTT. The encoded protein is CASSYDVRVTEAFF.

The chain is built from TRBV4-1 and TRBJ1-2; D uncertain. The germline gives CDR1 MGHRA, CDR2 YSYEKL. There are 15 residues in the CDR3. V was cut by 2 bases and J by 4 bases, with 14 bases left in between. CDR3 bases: TGCGCCAGCAGCCAACCATCGGAGGCAATCTATGGCTACACCTTC. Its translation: CASSQPSEAIYGYTF.